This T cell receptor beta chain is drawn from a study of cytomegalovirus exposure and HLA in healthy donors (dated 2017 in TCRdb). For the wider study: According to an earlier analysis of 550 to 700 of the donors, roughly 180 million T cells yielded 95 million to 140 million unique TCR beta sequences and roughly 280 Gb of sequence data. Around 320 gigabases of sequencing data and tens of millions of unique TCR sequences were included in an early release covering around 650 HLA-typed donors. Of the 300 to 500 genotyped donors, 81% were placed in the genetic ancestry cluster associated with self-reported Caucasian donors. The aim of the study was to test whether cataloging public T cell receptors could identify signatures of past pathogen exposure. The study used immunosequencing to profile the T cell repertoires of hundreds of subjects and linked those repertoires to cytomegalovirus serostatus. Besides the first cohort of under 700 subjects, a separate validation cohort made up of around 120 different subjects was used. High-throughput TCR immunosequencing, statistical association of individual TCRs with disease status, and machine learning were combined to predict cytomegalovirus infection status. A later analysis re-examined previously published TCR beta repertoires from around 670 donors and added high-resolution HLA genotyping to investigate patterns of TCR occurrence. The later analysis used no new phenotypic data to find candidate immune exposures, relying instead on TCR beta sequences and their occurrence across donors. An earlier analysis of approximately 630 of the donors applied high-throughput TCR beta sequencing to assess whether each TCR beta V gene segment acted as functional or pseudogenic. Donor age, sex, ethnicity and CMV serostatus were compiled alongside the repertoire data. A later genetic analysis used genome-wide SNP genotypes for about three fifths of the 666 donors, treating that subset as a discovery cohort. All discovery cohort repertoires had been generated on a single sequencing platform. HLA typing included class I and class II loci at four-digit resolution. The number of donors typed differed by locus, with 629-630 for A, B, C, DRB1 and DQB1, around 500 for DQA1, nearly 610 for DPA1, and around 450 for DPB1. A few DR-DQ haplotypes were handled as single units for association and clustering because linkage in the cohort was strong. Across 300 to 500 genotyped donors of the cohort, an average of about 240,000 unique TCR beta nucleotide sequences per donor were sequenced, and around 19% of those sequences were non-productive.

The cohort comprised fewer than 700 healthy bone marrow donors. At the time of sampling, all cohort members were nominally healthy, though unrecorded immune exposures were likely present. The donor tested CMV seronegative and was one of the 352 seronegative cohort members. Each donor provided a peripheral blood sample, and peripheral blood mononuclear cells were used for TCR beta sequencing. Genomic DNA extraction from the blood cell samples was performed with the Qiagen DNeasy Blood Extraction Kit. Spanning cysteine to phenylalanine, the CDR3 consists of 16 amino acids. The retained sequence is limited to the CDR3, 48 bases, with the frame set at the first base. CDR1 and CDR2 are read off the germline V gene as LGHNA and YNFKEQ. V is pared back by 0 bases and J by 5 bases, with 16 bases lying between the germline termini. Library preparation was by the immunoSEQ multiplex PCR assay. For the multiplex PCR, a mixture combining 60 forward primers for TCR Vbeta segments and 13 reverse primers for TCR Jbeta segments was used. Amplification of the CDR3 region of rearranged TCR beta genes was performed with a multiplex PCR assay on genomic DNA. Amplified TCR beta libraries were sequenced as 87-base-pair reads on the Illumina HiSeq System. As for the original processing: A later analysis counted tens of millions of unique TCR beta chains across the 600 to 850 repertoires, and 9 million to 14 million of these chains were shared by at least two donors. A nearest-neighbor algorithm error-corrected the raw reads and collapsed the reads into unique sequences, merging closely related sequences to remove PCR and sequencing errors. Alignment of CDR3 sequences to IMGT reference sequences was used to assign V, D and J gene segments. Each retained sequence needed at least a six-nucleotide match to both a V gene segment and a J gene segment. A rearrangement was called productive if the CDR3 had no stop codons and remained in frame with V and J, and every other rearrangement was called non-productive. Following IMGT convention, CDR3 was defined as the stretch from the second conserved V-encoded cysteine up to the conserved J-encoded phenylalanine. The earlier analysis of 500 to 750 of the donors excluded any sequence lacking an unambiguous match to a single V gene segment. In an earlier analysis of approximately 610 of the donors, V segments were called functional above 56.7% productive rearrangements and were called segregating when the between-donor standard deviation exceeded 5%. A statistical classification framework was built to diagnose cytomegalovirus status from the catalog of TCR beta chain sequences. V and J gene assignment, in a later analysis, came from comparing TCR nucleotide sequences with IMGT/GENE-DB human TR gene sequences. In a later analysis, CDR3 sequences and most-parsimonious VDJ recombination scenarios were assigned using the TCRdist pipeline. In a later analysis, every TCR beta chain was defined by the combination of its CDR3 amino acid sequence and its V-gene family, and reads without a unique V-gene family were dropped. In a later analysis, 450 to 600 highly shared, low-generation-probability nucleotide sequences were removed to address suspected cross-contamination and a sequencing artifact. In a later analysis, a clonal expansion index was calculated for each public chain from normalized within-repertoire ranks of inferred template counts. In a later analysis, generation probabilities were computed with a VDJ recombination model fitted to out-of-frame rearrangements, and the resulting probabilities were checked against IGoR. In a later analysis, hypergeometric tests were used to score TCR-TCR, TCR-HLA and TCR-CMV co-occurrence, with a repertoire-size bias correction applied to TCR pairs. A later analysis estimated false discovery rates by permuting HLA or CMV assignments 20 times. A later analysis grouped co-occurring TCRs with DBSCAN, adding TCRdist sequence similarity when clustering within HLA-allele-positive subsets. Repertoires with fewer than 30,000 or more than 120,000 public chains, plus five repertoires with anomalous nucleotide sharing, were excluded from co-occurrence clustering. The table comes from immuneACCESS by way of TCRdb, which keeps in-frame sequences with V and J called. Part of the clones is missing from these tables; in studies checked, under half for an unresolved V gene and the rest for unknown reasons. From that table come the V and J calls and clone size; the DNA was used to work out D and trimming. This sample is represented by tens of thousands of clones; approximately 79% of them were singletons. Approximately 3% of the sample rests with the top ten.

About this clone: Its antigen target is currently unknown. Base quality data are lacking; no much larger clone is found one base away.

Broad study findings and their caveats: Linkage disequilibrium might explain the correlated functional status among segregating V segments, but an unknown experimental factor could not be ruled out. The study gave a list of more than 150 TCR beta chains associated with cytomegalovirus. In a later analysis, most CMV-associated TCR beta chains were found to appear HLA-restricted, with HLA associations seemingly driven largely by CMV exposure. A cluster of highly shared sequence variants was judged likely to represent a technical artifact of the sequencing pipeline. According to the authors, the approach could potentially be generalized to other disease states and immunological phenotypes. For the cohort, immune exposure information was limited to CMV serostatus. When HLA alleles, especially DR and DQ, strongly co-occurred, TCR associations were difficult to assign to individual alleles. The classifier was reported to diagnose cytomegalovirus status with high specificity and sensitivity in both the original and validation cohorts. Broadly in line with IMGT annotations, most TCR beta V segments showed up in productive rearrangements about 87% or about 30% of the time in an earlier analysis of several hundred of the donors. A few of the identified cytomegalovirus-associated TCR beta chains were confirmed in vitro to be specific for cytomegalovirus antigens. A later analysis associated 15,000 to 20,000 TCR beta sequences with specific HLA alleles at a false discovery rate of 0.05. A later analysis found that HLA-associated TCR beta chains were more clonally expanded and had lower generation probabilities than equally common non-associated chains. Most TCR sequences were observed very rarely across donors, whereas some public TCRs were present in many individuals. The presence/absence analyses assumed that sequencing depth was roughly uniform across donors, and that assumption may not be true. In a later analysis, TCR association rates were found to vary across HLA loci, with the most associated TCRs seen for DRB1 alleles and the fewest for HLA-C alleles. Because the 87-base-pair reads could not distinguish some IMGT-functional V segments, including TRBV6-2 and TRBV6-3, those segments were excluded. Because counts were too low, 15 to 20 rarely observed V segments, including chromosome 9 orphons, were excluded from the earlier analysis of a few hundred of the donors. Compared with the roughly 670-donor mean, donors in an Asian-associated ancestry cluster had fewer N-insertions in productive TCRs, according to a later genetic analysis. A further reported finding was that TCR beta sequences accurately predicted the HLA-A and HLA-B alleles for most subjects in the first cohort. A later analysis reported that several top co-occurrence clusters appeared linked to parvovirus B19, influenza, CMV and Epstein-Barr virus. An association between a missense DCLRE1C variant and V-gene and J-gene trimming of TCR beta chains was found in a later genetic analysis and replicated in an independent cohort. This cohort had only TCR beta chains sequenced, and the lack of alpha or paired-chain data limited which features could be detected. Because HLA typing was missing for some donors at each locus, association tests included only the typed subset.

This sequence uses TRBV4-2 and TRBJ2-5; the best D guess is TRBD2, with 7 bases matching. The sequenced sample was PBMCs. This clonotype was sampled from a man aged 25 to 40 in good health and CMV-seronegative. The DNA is TGTGCCAGCAGCCAAGATAGGGGGAGGCGGGGGGAGACCCAGTACTTC. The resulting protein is CASSQDRGRRGETQYF.